This T cell receptor (beta chain) emerged from a study of cytomegalovirus exposure and HLA in healthy donors. With 0 bases removed from V and 5 bases from J, the gap between germline ends came to 13 bases. The CDR3 has 15 amino acids. The V gene's germline CDR1 is LGHNA and CDR2 YNFKEQ. 60 Vbeta and 13 Jbeta primers were used in PCR. Assay: immunoSEQ multiplex PCR; the TCRdb copy retains only in-frame clones and omits some. The table shows about 110,000 clones, with around 78% occurring only once. This clone appeared a single time. V usage is TRBV4-2 and J usage is TRBJ1-1, with D possibly matching TRBD1 (5 bases). The specimen was PBMCs. The clonotype originates from a woman in her 30s in good health and CMV-seronegative. This CDR3 reads CASSQDERGGTEAFF. CDR3 bases: TGTGCCAGCAGCCAAGATGAAAGGGGCGGTACTGAAGCTTTCTTT.